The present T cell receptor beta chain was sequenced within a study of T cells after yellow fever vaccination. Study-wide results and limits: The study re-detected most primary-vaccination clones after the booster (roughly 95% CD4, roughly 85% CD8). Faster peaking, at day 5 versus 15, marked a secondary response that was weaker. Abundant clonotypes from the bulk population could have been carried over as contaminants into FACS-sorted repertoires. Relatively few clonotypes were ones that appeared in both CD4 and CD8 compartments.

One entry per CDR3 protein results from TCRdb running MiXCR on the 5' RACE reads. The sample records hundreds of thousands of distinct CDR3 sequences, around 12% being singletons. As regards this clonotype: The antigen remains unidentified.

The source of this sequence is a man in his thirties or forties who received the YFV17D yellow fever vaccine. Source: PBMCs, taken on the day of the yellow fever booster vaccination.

The CDR3 reads CASSSLLGVEQFF. Here the CDR3 DNA reads TGTGCCAGCAGCTCCTTACTAGGGGTTGAGCAGTTCTTC. This rearrangement joins TRBV7-2 to TRBJ2-1; D assignment may be TRBD1 or TRBD2 (5 bases each). From germline, CDR1 is SGHTA and CDR2 FQGNSA. The germline V and J ends were trimmed by 4 bases and 9 bases, with 13 bases remaining between them. The CDR3 extends over 13 amino acids.